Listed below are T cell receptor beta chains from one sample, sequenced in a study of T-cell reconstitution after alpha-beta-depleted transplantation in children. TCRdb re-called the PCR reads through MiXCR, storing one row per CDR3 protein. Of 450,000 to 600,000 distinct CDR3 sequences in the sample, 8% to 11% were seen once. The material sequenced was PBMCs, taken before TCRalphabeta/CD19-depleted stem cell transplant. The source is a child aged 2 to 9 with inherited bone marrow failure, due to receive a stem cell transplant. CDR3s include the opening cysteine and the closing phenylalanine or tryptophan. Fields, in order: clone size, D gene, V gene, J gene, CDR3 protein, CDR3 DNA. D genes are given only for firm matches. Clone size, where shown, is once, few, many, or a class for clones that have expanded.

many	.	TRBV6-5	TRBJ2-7	CASSYLGARGYEQYF	TGTGCCAGCAGTTACTTGGGAGCCAGGGGCTACGAGCAGTACTTC
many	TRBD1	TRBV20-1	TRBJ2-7	CSAKQGMGYIYEQYF	TGCAGTGCAAAACAGGGGATGGGTTATATATACGAGCAGTACTTC
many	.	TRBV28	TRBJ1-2	CASSFSGLYGYTF	TGTGCCAGCAGTTTCTCGGGTCTCTATGGCTACACCTTC
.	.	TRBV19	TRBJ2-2	CASSVVYQNTGELFF	TGTGCCAGTAGTGTGGTCTATCAGAACACCGGGGAGCTGTTTTTT
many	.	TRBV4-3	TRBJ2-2	CASSQERALLAEYNTGELFF	TGCGCCAGCAGCCAAGAGAGGGCCCTATTGGCGGAGTACAATACCGGGGAGCTGTTTTTT
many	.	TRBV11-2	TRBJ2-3	CASSLVKRDTQYF	TGTGCCAGCAGTCTAGTGAAGAGGGATACGCAGTATTTT
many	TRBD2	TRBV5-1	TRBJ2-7	CASSAGLAYEQYF	TGCGCCAGCAGCGCGGGACTAGCCTACGAGCAGTACTTC
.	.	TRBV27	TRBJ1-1	CASSVTTRGGGTEAFF	TGTGCCAGCAGTGTCACGACGAGGGGGGGCGGCACTGAAGCTTTCTTT
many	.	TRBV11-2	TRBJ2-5	CASSNMGKQETQYF	TGTGCCAGCAGCAACATGGGGAAACAAGAGACCCAGTACTTC
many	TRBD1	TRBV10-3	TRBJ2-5	CAIWTGTQETQYF	TGTGCCATCTGGACAGGCACCCAAGAGACCCAGTACTTC
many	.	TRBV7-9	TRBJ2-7	CASSLPGDYEQYF	TGCGCCAGCAGCTTACCAGGAGACTACGAGCAGTACTTC
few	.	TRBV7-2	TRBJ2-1	CASSLQGGGVNEQFF	TGTGCCAGCAGCCTACAGGGAGGAGGGGTCAATGAGCAGTTCTTC
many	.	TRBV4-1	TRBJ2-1	CASSIGDEQFF	TGCGCCAGCAGCATTGGCGATGAGCAGTTCTTC
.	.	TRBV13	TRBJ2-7	CASSLDPRGRWQYF	TGTGCCAGCAGCTTAGATCCCCGGGGAAGGTGGCAGTACTTC
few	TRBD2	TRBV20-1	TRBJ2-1	CSASTSGRAYNEQFF	TGCAGTGCTAGCACTAGCGGGAGGGCATACAATGAGCAGTTCTTC
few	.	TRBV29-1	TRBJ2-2	CSVEDLGDTGELFF	TGCAGCGTTGAAGATTTGGGTGACACCGGGGAGCTGTTTTTT